This T cell receptor beta chain was documented in a study of blood T cell repertoires in COVID-19. Study overall: Acute-phase and convalescent COVID-19 samples originated in the United States, Italy and Spain.

This CDR3 is 14 amino acids long. Germline V CDR1 and CDR2: SNHLY, FYNNEI. V shed 9 bases, J shed 2 bases, and the junction held 7 bases outside the gene matches. Some clones are missing from TCRdb's copy, which holds only in-frame ones; the method was immunoSEQ multiplex PCR. The sample has 90,000 or so clones; approximately 88% are singletons. The receptor comes from a man aged 55 to 70 with COVID-19, enrolled during active disease. The chain has TRBV2 and TRBJ2-3; 8 nucleotides line up with TRBD1. The sequenced material came from peripheral blood. The CDR3 DNA sequence: TGTGCCAGTAACGGACAGGGCCCCACAGATACGCAGTATTTT. Protein product: CASNGQGPTDTQYF.